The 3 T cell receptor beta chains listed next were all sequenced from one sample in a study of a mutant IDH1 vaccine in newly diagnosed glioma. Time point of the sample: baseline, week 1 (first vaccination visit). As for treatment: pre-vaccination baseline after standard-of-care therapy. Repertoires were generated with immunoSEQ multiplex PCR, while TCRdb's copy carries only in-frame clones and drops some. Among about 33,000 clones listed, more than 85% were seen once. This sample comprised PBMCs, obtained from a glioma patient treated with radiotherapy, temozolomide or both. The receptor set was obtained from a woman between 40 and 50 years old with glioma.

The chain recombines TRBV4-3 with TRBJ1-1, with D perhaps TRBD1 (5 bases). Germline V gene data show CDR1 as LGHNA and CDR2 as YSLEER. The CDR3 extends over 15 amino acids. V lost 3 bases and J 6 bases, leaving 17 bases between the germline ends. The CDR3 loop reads CASSQERGLRAEAFF. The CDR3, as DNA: TGCGCCAGCAGCCAGGAGAGGGGTCTGAGGGCTGAAGCTTTCTTT.

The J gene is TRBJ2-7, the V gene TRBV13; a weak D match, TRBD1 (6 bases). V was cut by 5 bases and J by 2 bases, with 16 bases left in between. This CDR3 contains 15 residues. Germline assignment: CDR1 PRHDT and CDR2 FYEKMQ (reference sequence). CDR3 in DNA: TGTGCCAGCAGCCGACTGGGGGCTCTAGCCTACGAGCAGTACTTC. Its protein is CASSRLGALAYEQYF.

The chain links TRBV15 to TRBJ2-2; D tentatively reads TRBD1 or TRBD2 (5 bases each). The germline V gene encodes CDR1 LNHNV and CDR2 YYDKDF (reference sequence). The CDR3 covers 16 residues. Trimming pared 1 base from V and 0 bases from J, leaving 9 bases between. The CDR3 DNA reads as TGTGCCACCAGCAGAGTCGGGGCAGCGAACACCGGGGAGCTGTTTTTT. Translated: CATSRVGAANTGELFF.